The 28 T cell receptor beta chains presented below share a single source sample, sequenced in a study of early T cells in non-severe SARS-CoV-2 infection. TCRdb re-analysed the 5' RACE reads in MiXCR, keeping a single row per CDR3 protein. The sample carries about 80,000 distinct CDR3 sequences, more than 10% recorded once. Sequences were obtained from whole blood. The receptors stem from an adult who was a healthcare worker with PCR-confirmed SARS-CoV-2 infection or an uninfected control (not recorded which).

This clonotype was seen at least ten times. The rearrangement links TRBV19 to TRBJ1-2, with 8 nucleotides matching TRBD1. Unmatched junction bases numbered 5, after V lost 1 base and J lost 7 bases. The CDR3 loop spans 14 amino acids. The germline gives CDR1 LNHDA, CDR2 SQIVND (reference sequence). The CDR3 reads CASSIGGQGSGYTF. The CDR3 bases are TGTGCCAGTAGTATAGGTGGACAGGGCAGTGGCTACACCTTC.

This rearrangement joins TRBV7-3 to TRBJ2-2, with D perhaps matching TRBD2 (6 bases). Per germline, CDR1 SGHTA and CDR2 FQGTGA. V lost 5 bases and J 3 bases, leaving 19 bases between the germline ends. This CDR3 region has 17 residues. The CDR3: CASSPLAAGRHTGELFF. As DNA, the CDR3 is TGTGCCAGCAGCCCCCTCGCTGCGGGGAGGCACACCGGGGAGCTGTTTTTT.

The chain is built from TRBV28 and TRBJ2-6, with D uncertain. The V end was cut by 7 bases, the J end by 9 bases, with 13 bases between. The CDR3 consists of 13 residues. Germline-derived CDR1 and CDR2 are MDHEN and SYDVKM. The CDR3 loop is CASTGIPINVLTF. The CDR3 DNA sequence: TGTGCCAGCACCGGTATTCCGATCAACGTCCTGACTTTC. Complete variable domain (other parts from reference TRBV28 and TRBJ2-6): DVKVTQSSRYLVKRTGEKVFLECVQDMDHENMFWYRQDPGLGLRLIYFSYDVKMKEKGDIPEGYSVSREKKERFSLILESASTNQTSMYLCASTGIPINVLTFGAGSRLTVL.

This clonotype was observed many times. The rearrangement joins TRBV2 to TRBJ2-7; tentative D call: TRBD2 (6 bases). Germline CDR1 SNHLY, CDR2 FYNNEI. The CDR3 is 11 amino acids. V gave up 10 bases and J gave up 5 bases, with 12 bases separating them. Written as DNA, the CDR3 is TGTGCCACCTGGGGGGAGAACGAGCAGTACTTC. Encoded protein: CATWGENEQYF. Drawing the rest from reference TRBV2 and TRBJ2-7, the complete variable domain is EPEVTQTPSHQVTQMGQEVILRCVPISNHLYFYWYRQILGQKVEFLVSFYNNEISEKSEIFDDQFSVERPDGSNFTLKIRSTKLEDSAMYFCATWGENEQYFGPGTRLTVT.

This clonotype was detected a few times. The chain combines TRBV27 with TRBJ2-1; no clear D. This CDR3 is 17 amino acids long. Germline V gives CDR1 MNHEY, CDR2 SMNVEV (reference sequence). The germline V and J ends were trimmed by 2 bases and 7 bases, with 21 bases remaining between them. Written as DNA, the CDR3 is TGTGCCAGCAGTTTAAGGGATAGCTTTATCTCTACAAATGAGCAGTTCTTC. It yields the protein CASSLRDSFISTNEQFF.

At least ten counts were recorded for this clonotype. CDR3 in amino acids: CASTLRTGITEAFF. Here the CDR3 DNA reads TGTGCCAGCACCCTAAGGACAGGGATAACTGAAGCTTTCTTT. The rearrangement joins TRBV6-1 to TRBJ1-1, with 8 bases fitting TRBD1. Germline V gives CDR1 MNHNS, CDR2 SASEGT. The V gene end was trimmed by 7 bases and the J gene end by 5 bases; junction bases not matched to a gene: 9. The CDR3 is made up of 14 amino acids.

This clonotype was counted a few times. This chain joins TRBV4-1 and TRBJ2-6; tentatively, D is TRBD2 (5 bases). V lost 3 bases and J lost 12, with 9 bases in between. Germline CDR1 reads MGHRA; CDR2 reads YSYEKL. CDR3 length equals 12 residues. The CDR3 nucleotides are TGCGCCAGCAGCCATCACCGGGGCGTCCTGACTTTC. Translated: CASSHHRGVLTF.

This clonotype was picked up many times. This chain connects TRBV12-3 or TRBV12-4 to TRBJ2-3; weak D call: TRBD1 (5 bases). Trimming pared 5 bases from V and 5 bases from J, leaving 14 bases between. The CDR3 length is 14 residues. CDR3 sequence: CASSQTQGGDTQYF. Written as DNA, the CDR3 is TGTGCCAGCAGTCAAACTCAGGGCGGAGATACGCAGTATTTT.

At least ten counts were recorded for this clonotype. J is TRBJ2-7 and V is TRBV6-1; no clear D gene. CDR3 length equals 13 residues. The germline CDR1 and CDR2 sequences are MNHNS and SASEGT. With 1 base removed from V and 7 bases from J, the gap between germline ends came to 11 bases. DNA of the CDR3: TGTGCCAGCAGTGAAGGACACTTGGGAGAGCAGTACTTC. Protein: CASSEGHLGEQYF.

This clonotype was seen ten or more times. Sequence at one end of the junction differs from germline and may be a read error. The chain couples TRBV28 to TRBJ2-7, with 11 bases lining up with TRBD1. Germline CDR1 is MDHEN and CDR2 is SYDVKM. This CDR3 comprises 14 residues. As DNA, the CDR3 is TGTGCCAGCAGTTCTCCCGGGACAGGGGGAGTAATTAGCTTC. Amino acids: CASSSPGTGGVISF.

The CDR3, as DNA: TGTGCCAGCAGTCCGAGGCCAGGTTCCGCCGCCGATCCCCTCCACTTT. This sequence encodes CASSPRPGSAADPLHF. The gene calls are TRBV12-3 or TRBV12-4 and TRBJ1-6, with D hard to call. The V gene lost 5 bases and the J gene lost 13 bases, with 24 bases spanning the gap. The CDR3 is 16 residues long.

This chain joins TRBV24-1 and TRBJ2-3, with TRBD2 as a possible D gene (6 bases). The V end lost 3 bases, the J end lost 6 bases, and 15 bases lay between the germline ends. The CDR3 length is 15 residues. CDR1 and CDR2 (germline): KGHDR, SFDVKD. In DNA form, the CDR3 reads TGTGCCACCAGTGATGTTGCGGGACCGGGGGATACGCAGTATTTT. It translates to CATSDVAGPGDTQYF.

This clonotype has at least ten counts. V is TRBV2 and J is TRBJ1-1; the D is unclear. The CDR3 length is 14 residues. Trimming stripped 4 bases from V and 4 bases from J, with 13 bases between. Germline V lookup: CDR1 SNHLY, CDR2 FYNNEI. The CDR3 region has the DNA TGTGCCAGCAGTGTGTTGAGTAAGAGCACTGAAGCTTTCTTT. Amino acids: CASSVLSKSTEAFF. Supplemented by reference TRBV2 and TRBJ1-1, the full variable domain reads EPEVTQTPSHQVTQMGQEVILRCVPISNHLYFYWYRQILGQKVEFLVSFYNNEISEKSEIFDDQFSVERPDGSNFTLKIRSTKLEDSAMYFCASSVLSKSTEAFFGQGTRLTVV.

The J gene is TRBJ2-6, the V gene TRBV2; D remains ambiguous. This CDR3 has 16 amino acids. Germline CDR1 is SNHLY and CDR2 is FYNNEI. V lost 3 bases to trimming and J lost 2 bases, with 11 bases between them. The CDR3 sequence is CASSDSRVTGANVLTF. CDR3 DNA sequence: TGTGCCAGCAGTGATTCGCGCGTCACTGGGGCCAACGTCCTGACTTTC. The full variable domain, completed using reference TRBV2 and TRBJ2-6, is EPEVTQTPSHQVTQMGQEVILRCVPISNHLYFYWYRQILGQKVEFLVSFYNNEISEKSEIFDDQFSVERPDGSNFTLKIRSTKLEDSAMYFCASSDSRVTGANVLTFGAGSRLTVL.

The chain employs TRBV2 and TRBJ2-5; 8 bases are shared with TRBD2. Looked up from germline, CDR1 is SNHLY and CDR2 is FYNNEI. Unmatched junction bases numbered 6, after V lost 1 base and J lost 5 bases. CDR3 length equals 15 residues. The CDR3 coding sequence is TGTGCCAGCAGTGAAGTCGGGGGGGCAATGGAGACCCAGTACTTC. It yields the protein CASSEVGGAMETQYF.

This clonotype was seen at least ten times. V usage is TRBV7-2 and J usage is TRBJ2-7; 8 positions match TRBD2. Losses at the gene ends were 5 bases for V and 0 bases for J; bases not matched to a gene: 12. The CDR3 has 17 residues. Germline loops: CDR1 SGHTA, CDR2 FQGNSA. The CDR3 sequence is CASSPGGAGESSYEQYF. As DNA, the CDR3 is TGTGCCAGCAGCCCCGGGGGAGCGGGAGAGAGCTCCTACGAGCAGTACTTC.

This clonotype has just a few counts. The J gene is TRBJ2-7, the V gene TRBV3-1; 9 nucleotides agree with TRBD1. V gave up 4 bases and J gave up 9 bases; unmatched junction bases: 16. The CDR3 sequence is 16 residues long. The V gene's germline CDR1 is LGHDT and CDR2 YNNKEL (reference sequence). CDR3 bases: TGTGCCAGCAGCCCCCAGGAAACAGGGGGCCTTGCGGGGCAGTACTTC. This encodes CASSPQETGGLAGQYF.

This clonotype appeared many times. The CDR3 protein is CSVTRTGGNTIYF. CDR3 nucleotides: TGCAGCGTTACCCGGACAGGGGGAAACACCATATATTTT. The rearrangement links TRBV29-1 to TRBJ1-3; 8 bases are shared with TRBD1. CDR3 length: 13 amino acids. The germline V gene encodes CDR1 SQVTM and CDR2 ANQGSEA. Unmatched junction bases numbered 4, after V lost 5 bases and J lost 4 bases.

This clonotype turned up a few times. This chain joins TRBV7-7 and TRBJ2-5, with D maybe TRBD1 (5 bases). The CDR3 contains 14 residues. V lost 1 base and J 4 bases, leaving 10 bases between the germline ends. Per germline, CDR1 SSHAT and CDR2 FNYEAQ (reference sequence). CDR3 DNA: TGTGCCAGCAGCTTAGTGGGCAGGGTAGAGACCCAGTACTTC. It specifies CASSLVGRVETQYF.

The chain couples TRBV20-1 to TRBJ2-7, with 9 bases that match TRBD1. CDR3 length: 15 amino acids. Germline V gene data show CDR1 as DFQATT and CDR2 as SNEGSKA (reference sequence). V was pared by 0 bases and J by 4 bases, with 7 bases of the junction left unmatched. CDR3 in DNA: TGCAGTGCTAGAGATGCTTCACAGGGGGCTTACGAGCAGTACTTC. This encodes CSARDASQGAYEQYF.

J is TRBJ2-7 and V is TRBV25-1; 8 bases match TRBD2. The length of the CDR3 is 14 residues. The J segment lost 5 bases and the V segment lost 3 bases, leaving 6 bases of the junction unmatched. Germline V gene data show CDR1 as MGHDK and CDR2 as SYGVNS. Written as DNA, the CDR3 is TGTGCCAGCAGTGATCCGGGGGGGCGCGACGAGCAGTACTTC. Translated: CASSDPGGRDEQYF.

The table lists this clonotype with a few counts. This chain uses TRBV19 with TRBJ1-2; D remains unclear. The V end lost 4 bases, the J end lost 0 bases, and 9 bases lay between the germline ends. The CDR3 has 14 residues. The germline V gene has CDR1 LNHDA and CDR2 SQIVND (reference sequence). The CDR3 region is CASSTTGSNYGYTF. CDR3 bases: TGTGCCAGTAGTACCACCGGGTCTAACTATGGCTACACCTTC.

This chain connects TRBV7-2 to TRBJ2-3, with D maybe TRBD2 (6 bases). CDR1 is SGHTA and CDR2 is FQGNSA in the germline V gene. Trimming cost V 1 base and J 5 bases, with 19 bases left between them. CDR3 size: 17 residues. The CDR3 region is CASSLDLRRASGDTQYF. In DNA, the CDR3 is TGTGCCAGCAGCTTAGATCTGCGGAGGGCCTCGGGAGATACGCAGTATTTT.

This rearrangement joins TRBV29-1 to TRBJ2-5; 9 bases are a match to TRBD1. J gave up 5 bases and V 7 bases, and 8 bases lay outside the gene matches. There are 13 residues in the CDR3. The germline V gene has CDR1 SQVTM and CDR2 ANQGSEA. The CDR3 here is CSAQGQGRETQYF. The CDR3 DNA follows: TGCAGCGCCCAGGGACAGGGTCGGGAGACCCAGTACTTC.

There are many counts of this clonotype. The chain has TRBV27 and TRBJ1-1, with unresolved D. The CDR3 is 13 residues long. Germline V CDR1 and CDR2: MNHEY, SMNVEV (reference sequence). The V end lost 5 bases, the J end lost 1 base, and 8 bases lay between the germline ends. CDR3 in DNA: TGTGCCAGCAGTCAAATCCGGAACACTGAAGCTTTCTTT. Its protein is CASSQIRNTEAFF.

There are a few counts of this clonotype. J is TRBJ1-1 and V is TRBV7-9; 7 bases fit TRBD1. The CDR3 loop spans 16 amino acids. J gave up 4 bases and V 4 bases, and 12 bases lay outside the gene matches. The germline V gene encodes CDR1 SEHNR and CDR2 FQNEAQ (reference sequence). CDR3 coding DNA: TGTGCCAGCAGCTCAAGCTCAGGGGGAAGCAGCACTGAAGCTTTCTTT. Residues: CASSSSSGGSSTEAFF.

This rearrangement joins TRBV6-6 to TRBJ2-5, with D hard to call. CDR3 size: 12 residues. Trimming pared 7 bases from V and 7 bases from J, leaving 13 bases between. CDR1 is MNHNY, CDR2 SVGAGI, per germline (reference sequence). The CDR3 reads CASNLQSGTQYF. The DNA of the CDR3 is TGTGCCAGCAATCTCCAATCGGGGACCCAGTACTTC.

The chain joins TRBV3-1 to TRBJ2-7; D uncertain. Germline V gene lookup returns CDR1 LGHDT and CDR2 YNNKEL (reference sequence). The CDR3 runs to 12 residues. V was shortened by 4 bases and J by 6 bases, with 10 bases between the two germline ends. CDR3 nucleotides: TGTGCCAGCAGCCGTAATATTGGCGAGCAGTACTTC. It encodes CASSRNIGEQYF.